The rows below give T cell receptor beta chains drawn from one sample of a study of shared clonotypes between healthy human individuals. TCRdb's table, derived via immunoSEQ multiplex PCR, lists solely in-frame clones and lacks some. This table holds roughly 2.5 million clones, around 90% found once. The specimen was naive CD4+ T cells sorted from blood. Receptors were obtained from a man aged 18 to 29 in good health. The CDR3 runs from the conserved cysteine through the conserved F or W. A D gene is named only where the DNA matches it firmly. Some rows mark clone size as missing; the rest say once, few, many or name a class of expanded clone.

clone_size j_call d_call v_call cdr3_nt cdr3_aa
- TRBJ2-2 - TRBV6-6 TGTGCCAGCAGGGTAGCTGAGACTAGTGTCGGGGAGCTGTTTTTT CASRVAETSVGELFF
- TRBJ1-3 TRBD1 TRBV23-1 TGCGCCAGAAAGGACCGGGACAGGGGACTCTCTGGAAACACCATATATTTT CARKDRDRGLSGNTIYF
- TRBJ1-5 TRBD1 TRBV6-1 TGTGCCAGCAGTGAAGTAACAGGGGATAATCAGCCCCAGCATTTT CASSEVTGDNQPQHF
- TRBJ2-3 TRBD2 TRBV4-1 TGCGCCAGCAGCCAAGAAAGCGGGGCGGCCCCAGATACGCAGTATTTT CASSQESGAAPDTQYF
- TRBJ2-4 - TRBV7-2 TGTGCCAGCCGCTACCTGGCGGGGAACCCAATGTCGGGAAACATTCAGTACTTC CASRYLAGNPMSGNIQYF
- TRBJ2-7 TRBD1 TRBV6-6 TGTGCCAGCGGGGACAGGTTCTACGAGCAGTACTTC CASGDRFYEQYF
- TRBJ1-2 TRBD1 TRBV6-5 TGTGCCAGCAGTTACTCCGGGACAGCGCCCTATGGCTACACCTTC CASSYSGTAPYGYTF
once TRBJ2-1 TRBD1 TRBV2 TGTGCCAGCATGAGCCGGACAGGGGAGGGCAATGAGCAGTTCTTC CASMSRTGEGNEQFF
- TRBJ1-3 TRBD1 TRBV6-5 TGTGCCAGCAGTACAGGGGGCTCTGGAAACACCATATATTTT CASSTGGSGNTIYF
- TRBJ1-1 - TRBV6-5 TGTGCCAGCAGTTACCGGGACCCCGGCGGGACTGAAGCTTTCTTT CASSYRDPGGTEAFF
- TRBJ1-2 TRBD1 TRBV28 TGTGCCAGCAGTTTGGACAGGACATATGGCTACACCTTC CASSLDRTYGYTF
- TRBJ1-1 - TRBV10-1 TGCGCCAGCAGGCCAAGACCTGGCGCGGACACTGAAGCTTTCTTT CASRPRPGADTEAFF
- TRBJ2-7 - TRBV11-2 TGTGCCAGCAGCTTAGGGTTGTTGGCCTACGAGCAGTACTTC CASSLGLLAYEQYF
- TRBJ2-5 - TRBV25-1 TGTGCCAGCAGTGACTCGGACTACCAAGAGACCCAGTACTTC CASSDSDYQETQYF
- TRBJ2-7 TRBD1 TRBV7-2 TGTGCCAACAGCAAAAGACAGGGTTTAGGCTACGAGCAGTACTTC CANSKRQGLGYEQYF
- TRBJ2-4 - TRBV27 TGTGCCAGCAGTTCGTTAGCCAAAAACATTCAGTACTTC CASSSLAKNIQYF
- TRBJ1-5 TRBD1 TRBV10-2 TGCGCCAGCAGTGGACAGACAGGGGGCTTTCAGCCCCAGCATTTT CASSGQTGGFQPQHF
once TRBJ2-2 TRBD1 TRBV2 TGTGCCAGCAGCCGGGACAGGGGGAACACCGGGGAGCTGTTTTTT CASSRDRGNTGELFF
- TRBJ1-1 - TRBV5-1 TGCGCCAGCAGCGGAGGGGCAGAACTTGAAGCTTTCTTT CASSGGAELEAFF
- TRBJ2-2 - TRBV2 TGTGCCAGCAGTGAAATAGGGGACACCGGGGAGCTGTTTTTT CASSEIGDTGELFF